This TCR beta chain was observed in a study of cytomegalovirus exposure and HLA in healthy donors. Both 60 Vbeta primers and 13 Jbeta primers went into the PCR. Generated by immunoSEQ multiplex PCR, the TCRdb table keeps only in-frame clones and is missing some. Here the sample spans approximately 150,000 clones, 70% to 80% being singletons. The J segment lost 7 bases and the V segment lost 11 bases, leaving 6 bases of the junction unmatched. The CDR3 contains 13 residues. Germline CDR1 reads SNHLY; CDR2 reads FYNNEI. The clonotype was recovered from a man aged 18 to 35 in good health and CMV-seropositive. The sequenced material came from PBMCs. The genes are TRBV2 and TRBJ2-2; 11 bases are a match to TRBD1. CDR3 sequence: CASGTGGLGELFF. CDR3 bases: TGTGCCTCCGGGACAGGGGGACTCGGGGAGCTGTTTTTT.